The 27 T cell receptor beta chains presented below share a single source sample, sequenced in a study of T cells in Graves' hyperthyroidism and ophthalmopathy. RNA transcripts served as the template for amplifying TCR beta CDR3 regions. Researchers ran a first-round RT-PCR on the TCR CDR3 using the HTBI primer set. A single record per CDR3 protein comes from TCRdb applying MiXCR to the multiplex PCR reads. This sample has approximately 380,000 distinct CDR3 sequences, with roughly 13% found just once. The sample taken for sequencing was blood. Receptors were obtained from a man in his fifties or sixties with Graves' ophthalmopathy.

This clonotype was counted many times. J is TRBJ1-4 and V is TRBV28; D is undetermined. The germline gives CDR1 MDHEN, CDR2 SYDVKM. The germline V and J ends were trimmed by 3 bases and 8 bases, with 7 bases remaining between them. This CDR3 has 12 amino acids. In nucleotides, the CDR3 is TGTGCCAGCAGTTTTGGTTCGGAAAAACTGTTTTTT. It yields the protein CASSFGSEKLFF.

This clonotype showed up just a few times. CDR3 amino acids: CASSQEALALYNEQFF. The CDR3 DNA is TGTGCCAGCAGCCAAGAGGCACTAGCGCTCTACAATGAGCAGTTCTTC. The chain recombines TRBV4-2 with TRBJ2-1, with 7 bases fitting TRBD2. Trimming took 0 bases from V and 3 from J; bases not matched to a gene: 5. The CDR3 is 16 amino acids. The germline V gene has CDR1 LGHNA and CDR2 YNFKEQ.

The table lists this clonotype with a few counts. The rearrangement joins TRBV4-1 to TRBJ1-5; D call uncertain. V was cut by 3 bases and J by 4 bases, with 4 bases left in between. Germline V CDR1 and CDR2: MGHRA, YSYEKL. The CDR3 consists of 12 residues. CDR3 sequence (DNA): TGCGCCAGCAGCCAGGCGAATCAGCCCCAGCATTTT. Encoded protein: CASSQANQPQHF.

The genes are TRBV4-1 and TRBJ2-5; D is possibly TRBD2 (6 bases). V lost 5 bases, J lost 2 bases, and 15 bases lay in between. There are 15 residues in the CDR3. CDR1 and CDR2 from the germline V gene are MGHRA and YSYEKL. The CDR3 region is CASSTAVREQETQYF. The CDR3 DNA follows: TGCGCCAGCAGCACCGCGGTGCGGGAACAAGAGACCCAGTACTTC.

This clonotype was seen ten or more times. The chain combines TRBV13 with TRBJ2-7, with 11 bases fitting TRBD1. CDR3 size: 15 residues. V trimming: 5 bases; J trimming: 4 bases; junction bases outside the gene matches: 7. Germline V gives CDR1 PRHDT, CDR2 FYEKMQ (reference sequence). CDR3 coding DNA: TGTGCCAGCAGCAGGAGGACAGGGGGCTTTTACGAGCAGTACTTC. Protein: CASSRRTGGFYEQYF.

This chain connects TRBV20-1 to TRBJ2-2; D not certain. Between the trimmed V and J ends, which lost 3 bases and 4 bases, there was a span of 12 bases. This CDR3 is built from 14 residues. Per the germline V gene, CDR1 is DFQATT and CDR2 is SNEGSKA (reference sequence). This CDR3 reads CSASGLVGTGELFF. The CDR3 coding sequence is TGCAGTGCTAGCGGCCTTGTAGGCACCGGGGAGCTGTTTTTT.

This clonotype was detected ten times or more. The rearrangement uses TRBV13 and TRBJ2-5; D unclear. Trimming shortened V by 0 bases and J by 2 bases, and 4 bases separated the two germline ends. From germline, CDR1 is PRHDT and CDR2 FYEKMQ (reference sequence). CDR3 size: 13 residues. CDR3 DNA: TGTGCCAGCAGCTTAGGTCGGCAAGAGACCCAGTACTTC. Its protein product is CASSLGRQETQYF.

The chain couples TRBV3-1 to TRBJ2-7; D uncertain. The CDR3 has 13 amino acids. Trimming removed 0 bases at V and 7 bases at J, with 10 bases between. The germline V gene encodes CDR1 LGHDT and CDR2 YNNKEL (reference sequence). The CDR3 loop reads CASSQDPRVEQYF. In DNA form, the CDR3 reads TGTGCCAGCAGCCAAGATCCCCGAGTGGAGCAGTACTTC.

In this sample, this clonotype turned up many times. This chain links TRBV29-1 with TRBJ1-2, with D possibly matching TRBD1 (6 bases). V gave up 4 bases and J gave up 2 bases, with 11 bases separating them. Germline loops: CDR1 SQVTM, CDR2 ANQGSEA. CDR3 length equals 13 residues. The CDR3 spells CSVVRGSNYGYTF. In DNA form, the CDR3 reads TGCAGCGTTGTCAGGGGCAGCAACTATGGCTACACCTTC. The whole variable domain, filled in from reference TRBV29-1 and TRBJ1-2, reads SAVISQKPSRDICQRGTSLTIQCQVDSQVTMMFWYRQQPGQSLTLIATANQGSEATYESGFVIDKFPISRPNLTFSTLTVSNMSPEDSSIYLCSVVRGSNYGYTFGSGTRLTVV.

In this sample, this clonotype turned up a few times. V is TRBV9 and J is TRBJ2-7; D may be TRBD1 or TRBD2 (5 bases each). The CDR3 is 18 amino acids. Germline loops: CDR1 SGDLS, CDR2 YYNGEE. V dropped 0 bases and J dropped 1 base, with 20 bases sitting between them. In DNA, the CDR3 is TGTGCCAGCAGCGTAGCGTCGTCTGGACAAGGAGGTTCCTACGAGCAGTACTTC. This gives the protein CASSVASSGQGGSYEQYF.

This clonotype was seen repeatedly, ten times or more. This chain uses TRBV29-1 with TRBJ2-1, with TRBD2 identical over 10 bases. The germline gives CDR1 SQVTM, CDR2 ANQGSEA. V dropped 3 bases and J dropped 3; count of bases not matched to a gene: 5. This CDR3 comprises 15 residues. DNA of the CDR3: TGCAGCGTTGACCTAGCGGGAGCCTACTACAATGAGCAGTTCTTC. This translates into CSVDLAGAYYNEQFF.

This clonotype occurred many times. This chain links TRBV12-3 or TRBV12-4 with TRBJ1-4; possible D gene TRBD1, 6 bases. This CDR3 has 15 residues. V was shortened by 3 bases and J by 3 bases, with 11 bases between the two germline ends. CDR3 nucleotides: TGTGCCAGCAGTTTGAGACAGGCCGCTAATGAAAAACTGTTTTTT. It specifies CASSLRQAANEKLFF.

The V call is TRBV19, the J call TRBJ2-1, with 9 bases aligning to TRBD1. This CDR3 comprises 15 residues. Germline-derived CDR1 and CDR2 are LNHDA and SQIVND (reference sequence). The junction had 14 bases not matched to a gene; V was cut back by 7 bases and J by 10 bases. CDR3 bases: TGTGCCAGTATGCTCCTCCGGGACAGGGTTCGGGAGCAGTTCTTC. Translation gives CASMLLRDRVREQFF.

This clonotype was recorded many times. This chain joins TRBV3-1 and TRBJ2-2; 7 nucleotides match TRBD2. The CDR3 has 14 amino acids. V was clipped by 5 bases and J by 5 bases; unmatched bases: 5. The germline CDR1 and CDR2 sequences are LGHDT and YNNKEL (reference sequence). The CDR3, as DNA: TGTGCCAGCAGCAAATTACTAGCGACCGGGGAGCTGTTTTTT. The encoded protein is CASSKLLATGELFF.

On this clonotype: A much larger clone sits a single nucleotide away, making a read error possible. The rearrangement links TRBV5-6 to TRBJ1-4; the D gene is possibly TRBD1 (5 bases). Germline V gene lookup returns CDR1 SGHDT and CDR2 YYEEEE. The CDR3 has 16 residues. The CDR3 sequence is CVSSDGTAARNEKLFF. The CDR3 coding sequence is TGTGTCAGCAGCGACGGGACGGCCGCTCGTAATGAAAAACTGTTTTTT.

This clonotype showed up many times. The chain recombines TRBV6-1 with TRBJ2-2; TRBD2 matches at 10 bases. Germline V gene sequence: CDR1 MNHNS, CDR2 SASEGT. V gave up 6 bases and J gave up 5 bases; unmatched junction bases: 3. This CDR3 has 14 residues. The CDR3 is CASSELAGTGELFF. The CDR3 DNA reads as TGTGCCAGCAGCGAACTAGCGGGAACCGGGGAGCTGTTTTTT.

The table lists this clonotype with a few counts. V usage is TRBV29-1 and J usage is TRBJ2-7; D perhaps matches TRBD1 (6 bases). The CDR3 covers 13 residues. V was pared by 6 bases and J by 0 bases, with 12 bases between. Germline-derived CDR1 and CDR2 are SQVTM and ANQGSEA. CDR3 protein: CSVETGHSYEQYF. In DNA form, the CDR3 reads TGCAGCGTCGAGACAGGTCACTCCTACGAGCAGTACTTC.

This clonotype appeared a few times. This rearrangement joins TRBV7-9 to TRBJ2-1, with 7 bases that match TRBD2. Germline assignment: CDR1 SEHNR and CDR2 FQNEAQ (reference sequence). Unmatched junction bases numbered 9, after V lost 6 bases and J lost 7 bases. This CDR3 spans 14 amino acids. CDR3 DNA sequence: TGTGCCAGCAGGTCGGGGAGGGCCAGGAATGAGCAGTTCTTC. It specifies CASRSGRARNEQFF.

The rearrangement joins TRBV5-1 to TRBJ2-2; maybe TRBD2 (6 bases). Between the trimmed V and J ends, which lost 2 bases and 6 bases, there was a span of 17 bases. From germline, CDR1 is SGHRS and CDR2 YFSETQ. The CDR3 is 16 amino acids. In DNA, the CDR3 is TGCGCCAGCAGCTTCATGGGGTTAGCGGTCCCCGGGGAGCTGTTTTTT. It yields the protein CASSFMGLAVPGELFF.

This clonotype turned up a few times. This chain joins TRBV7-9 and TRBJ1-3, with unresolved D. Germline V gene data show CDR1 as SEHNR and CDR2 as FQNEAQ (reference sequence). Trimming stripped 8 bases from V and 1 base from J, with 12 bases between. This CDR3 is 14 amino acids long. The CDR3 here is CASAFYGSGNTIYF. The CDR3 region has the DNA TGTGCCAGCGCCTTTTACGGGTCTGGAAACACCATATATTTT. Full variable domain (remainder filled in from reference TRBV7-9 and TRBJ1-3): DTGVSQNPRHKITKRGQNVTFRCDPISEHNRLYWYRQTLGQGPEFLTYFQNEAQLEKSRLLSDRFSAERPKGSFSTLEIQRTEQGDSAMYLCASAFYGSGNTIYFGEGSWLTVV.

This clonotype was picked up many times. The gene calls are TRBV2 and TRBJ2-7; possible D gene TRBD2, 6 bases. The CDR3 has 10 amino acids. Trimming took off 11 bases at V and 5 bases at J, with 10 bases between the two ends. Germline V gene data show CDR1 as SNHLY and CDR2 as FYNNEI. DNA for the CDR3: TGTGCCGGCGGGATCGACGAGCAGTACTTC. It is translated as CAGGIDEQYF. Full variable domain (missing parts from reference TRBV2 and TRBJ2-7): EPEVTQTPSHQVTQMGQEVILRCVPISNHLYFYWYRQILGQKVEFLVSFYNNEISEKSEIFDDQFSVERPDGSNFTLKIRSTKLEDSAMYFCAGGIDEQYFGPGTRLTVT.

This clonotype was detected only a few times. The J gene is TRBJ2-7, the V gene TRBV6-1; unclear D gene. V was clipped by 8 bases and J by 2 bases, with 10 bases between them. Germline V gene lookup returns CDR1 MNHNS and CDR2 SASEGT. CDR3 length equals 12 residues. CDR3 sequence (DNA): TGTGCCAGCGGCGTCCTTCCCTACGAGCAGTACTTC. Protein product: CASGVLPYEQYF.

This clonotype was seen ten or more times. The gene calls are TRBV30 and TRBJ1-1; possibly TRBD1 for D (6 bases). The CDR3 extends over 12 amino acids. Germline V gives CDR1 GTSNPN, CDR2 SVGIG (reference sequence). The V end was cut by 7 bases, the J end by 0 bases, with 9 bases between. CDR3 bases: TGTGCCTTTCGGGACATGAACACTGAAGCTTTCTTT. It specifies CAFRDMNTEAFF. Based on the CDR3 plus reference TRBV30 and TRBJ1-1, the full variable domain is SQTIHQWPATLVQPVGSPLSLECTVEGTSNPNLYWYRQAAGRGLQLLFYSVGIGQISSEVPQNLSASRPQDRQFILSSKKLLLSDSGFYLCAFRDMNTEAFFGQGTRLTVV.

This clonotype was detected ten times or more. The chain joins TRBV5-8 to TRBJ2-3, with D unresolved. The CDR3 contains 15 residues. CDR1 SGHTS and CDR2 YDEGEE come from the germline V gene. The germline V and J ends were trimmed by 0 bases and 7 bases, with 15 bases remaining between them. The CDR3 coding sequence is TGTGCCAGCAGCTTGGCTTACTGGGTGGGGAATACGCAGTATTTT. Protein sequence: CASSLAYWVGNTQYF.

This clonotype occurred a few times. The gene calls are TRBV5-1 and TRBJ2-7; D is possibly TRBD2 (5 bases). Trimming took off 0 bases at V and 3 bases at J, with 13 bases between the two ends. In germline, CDR1 is SGHRS, CDR2 YFSETQ. The CDR3 totals 15 residues. CDR3 in DNA: TGCGCCAGCAGCTTGGTTGAGGGTTATGGCTACGAGCAGTACTTC. It codes for CASSLVEGYGYEQYF.

This clonotype appeared a few times. The genes are TRBV29-1 and TRBJ1-5; no clear D. The V gene's germline CDR1 is SQVTM and CDR2 ANQGSEA. The length of the CDR3 is 12 residues. V was cut by 6 bases and J by 4 bases, with 10 bases left in between. The DNA for the CDR3 is TGCAGCGTGGCCGAGGGAAATCAGCCCCAGCATTTT. Translated, it gives CSVAEGNQPQHF.

Many counts were recorded for this clonotype. This rearrangement joins TRBV10-3 to TRBJ2-1; 12 bases match TRBD2. Germline assignment: CDR1 ENHRY and CDR2 SYGVKD. CDR3 length: 15 amino acids. J gave up 7 bases and V 3 bases, and 4 bases lay outside the gene matches. The CDR3 DNA sequence: TGTGCCATCAGTGAACAGACTAGCGGGGGAAATGAGCAGTTCTTC. Residues: CAISEQTSGGNEQFF.